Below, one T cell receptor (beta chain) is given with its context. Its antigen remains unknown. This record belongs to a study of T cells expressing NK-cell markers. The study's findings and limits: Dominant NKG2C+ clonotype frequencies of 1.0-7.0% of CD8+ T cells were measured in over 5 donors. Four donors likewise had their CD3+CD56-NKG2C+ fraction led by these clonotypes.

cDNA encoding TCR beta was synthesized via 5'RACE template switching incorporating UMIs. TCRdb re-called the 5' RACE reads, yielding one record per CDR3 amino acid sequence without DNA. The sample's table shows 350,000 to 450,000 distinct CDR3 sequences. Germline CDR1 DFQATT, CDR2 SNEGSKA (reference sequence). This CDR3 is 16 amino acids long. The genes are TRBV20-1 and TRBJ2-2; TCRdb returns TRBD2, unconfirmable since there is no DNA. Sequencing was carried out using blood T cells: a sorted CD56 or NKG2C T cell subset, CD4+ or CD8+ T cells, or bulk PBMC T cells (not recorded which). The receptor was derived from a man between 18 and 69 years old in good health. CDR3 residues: CSARAGTSGGAPELFF.